The 24 T cell receptor beta chains presented below share a single source sample, sequenced in a study of vaccination effects on CD4 cells after COVID-19. Sequenced by immunoSEQ multiplex PCR; TCRdb stores in-frame clones only, minus some. The sample shows 35,000 to 45,000 clones, approximately 84% of them seen only once. Pools of viral peptides were used by the ViraFEST assay to expand antigen-specific CD4+ T cells ahead of sequencing. After less than twelve days in culture, the CD4+ T cells were isolated. Two doses of either BNT162b2 or mRNA-1273 were given to each participant. These TCRs' antigens remain unknown. The sample consisted of CD4+ T cells from PBMCs cultured with HCoV-NL63 spike peptides, taken after COVID-19 vaccination. These TCRs come from a human donor who received a COVID-19 vaccine. Some clones in this sample may be carry-over from other donors' samples.

The rearrangement uses TRBV19 and TRBJ2-3; D is undetermined. In germline, CDR1 is LNHDA, CDR2 SQIVND (reference sequence). The CDR3 extends over 12 amino acids. Deletions cut 6 bases from V and 6 bases from J, with 10 bases between. This CDR3 reads CASRLSGDTQYF. Here the CDR3 DNA reads TGTGCCAGTAGGCTATCGGGCGATACGCAGTATTTT.

The rearrangement links TRBV30 to TRBJ1-6; 7 bases match TRBD1. Germline V gene lookup returns CDR1 GTSNPN and CDR2 SVGIG (reference sequence). The CDR3 sequence is 15 residues long. Unmatched junction bases numbered 7, after V lost 2 bases and J lost 6 bases. This CDR3 is CAWSNGQATNSPLHF. The CDR3 DNA reads TGTGCCTGGAGTAATGGACAGGCGACTAATTCACCCCTCCACTTT.

This clone was seen only once. The V call is TRBV7-8, the J call TRBJ2-5; the D gene is possibly TRBD2 (5 bases). Germline CDR1 SGHVS, CDR2 FQNEAQ. This CDR3 has 16 amino acids. Trimming pared 5 bases from V and 2 bases from J, leaving 18 bases between. The CDR3 sequence is CASSLGLPMGQETQYF. CDR3 coding DNA: TGTGCCAGCAGCCTCGGACTCCCTATGGGGCAAGAGACCCAGTACTTC.

The chain recombines TRBV3-1 (or the pseudogene TRBV3-2) with TRBJ2-7; TRBD1 or TRBD2 may be the D gene (5 bases each). Trimming removed 0 bases from V and 6 bases from J, with 18 bases in between. The CDR3 sequence is 16 residues long. Germline V gives CDR1 LGHDT, CDR2 YNNKEL (reference sequence). CDR3 bases: TGTGCCAGCAGCCAAGATCGGGGCTCGGCACTCTGCGAGCAGTACGTC. This sequence encodes CASSQDRGSALCEQYV.

The CDR3 region has the DNA TGTGCCAGCAGCTTAGAAAGTGGGCCCCAGTACGTC. Amino acids: CASSLESGPQYV. This chain uses TRBV11-2 with TRBJ2-7; D gene ambiguous. The CDR3 extends over 12 amino acids. Germline values: CDR1 SGHAT, CDR2 FQNNGV. V was pared by 0 bases and J by 10 bases, with 10 bases between.

For the CDR3, the DNA is TGCGCCAGCAGCTTGGACCTAACAGATACGCAGTATTTT. Its translation is CASSLDLTDTQYF. The rearrangement joins TRBV5-1 to TRBJ2-3; D gene uncertain. CDR1 is SGHRS and CDR2 is YFSETQ in the germline V gene. The CDR3 runs to 13 residues. V was cut by 0 bases and J by 3 bases, with 5 bases left in between.

This sequence joins TRBV4-2 and TRBJ1-1, with unresolved D. CDR3 length equals 11 residues. Germline CDR1 reads LGHNA; CDR2 reads YNFKEQ. Trimming left V 5 bases short and J 3 bases short, with 4 bases between. CDR3 in DNA: TGTGCCAGCAGCAGAGACACTGAAGCTTTCTTT. Residues: CASSRDTEAFF.

V and J are TRBV29-1 and TRBJ2-3; no clear D gene. Germline assignment: CDR1 SQVTM and CDR2 ANQGSEA. V shed 2 bases and J shed 4 bases, with 16 bases lying between them. The CDR3 has 15 amino acids. The CDR3: CSVEITPKSADTQYF. Here the CDR3 DNA reads TGCAGCGTTGAAATAACCCCCAAGAGCGCAGATACGCAGTATTTT.

This rearrangement joins TRBV4-1 to TRBJ1-4, with D perhaps matching TRBD1 (5 bases). Trimming cost V 4 bases and J 5 bases, with 14 bases left between them. The CDR3 is 15 amino acids. Germline V gene sequence: CDR1 MGHRA, CDR2 YSYEKL. As DNA, the CDR3 is TGCGCCAGCAGCCGCCCGGGACCGATGAATGAAAAACTGTTTTTT. It yields the protein CASSRPGPMNEKLFF.

Here the CDR3 DNA reads TGTGCCAGTAGTACGGCCCGGGACAGGGGCGGATCACCCCTCCACTTT. It specifies CASSTARDRGGSPLHF. The rearrangement joins TRBV19 to TRBJ1-6, with 10 bases identical to TRBD1. The CDR3 covers 16 residues. The V gene end was trimmed by 4 bases and the J gene end by 10 bases; junction bases not matched to a gene: 10. Germline loops: CDR1 LNHDA, CDR2 SQIVND (reference sequence).

This clone was found once. The chain recombines TRBV5-1 with TRBJ2-2; 14 bases agree with TRBD2. The CDR3 is 16 amino acids. The V gene end was trimmed by 4 bases and the J gene end by 6 bases; junction bases not matched to a gene: 5. Germline assignment: CDR1 SGHRS and CDR2 YFSETQ. CDR3 sequence (DNA): TGCGCCAGCAGCCCTCCGACTAGCGGGGGGGCCGGGGAGCTGTTTTTT. This sequence encodes CASSPPTSGGAGELFF.

This clone showed up just once. The rearrangement links TRBV19 to TRBJ1-1, with unresolved D. V dropped 3 bases and J dropped 1 base, with 6 bases sitting between them. The CDR3 sequence is 13 residues long. Germline CDR1 and CDR2: LNHDA and SQIVND (reference sequence). The CDR3 DNA is TGTGCCAGTAGTATCGGTCGGAACACTGAAGCTTTCTTT. Amino acid sequence: CASSIGRNTEAFF.

This clone has more than one count but fewer than ten. The rearrangement joins TRBV7-8 to TRBJ2-3, with 11 bases lining up with TRBD2. This CDR3 is built from 17 residues. With V trimmed by 1 base and J by 0 bases, 3 bases remained unmatched. Germline values: CDR1 SGHVS, CDR2 FQNEAQ. The CDR3: CASSLGLAGGSTDTQYF. The CDR3 DNA reads TGTGCCAGCAGCTTAGGGCTAGCGGGGGGTAGCACAGATACGCAGTATTTT.

This chain joins TRBV11-3 and TRBJ1-1, with D possibly TRBD1 on 5 matching bases. Trimming took 4 bases from V and 8 from J, leaving 11 bases between them. This CDR3 has 12 residues. Germline CDR1 is SGHNT and CDR2 is YENEEA. CDR3 sequence: CASSSQGTEAFF. Written as DNA, the CDR3 is TGTGCCAGCAGCTCTCAAGGGACCGAAGCTTTCTTT. Variable domain in full (rest from reference TRBV11-3 and TRBJ1-1): EAGVVQSPRYKIIEKKQPVAFWCNPISGHNTLYWYLQNLGQGPELLIRYENEEAVDDSQLPKDRFSAERLKGVDSTLKIQPAELGDSAVYLCASSSQGTEAFFGQGTRLTVV.

This chain uses TRBV2 with TRBJ1-1, with 8 nucleotides matching TRBD1. This CDR3 is built from 14 residues. In germline, CDR1 is SNHLY, CDR2 FYNNEI. The V and J ends lost 6 bases and 4 bases, in that order; junction bases with no gene match: 7. The CDR3 DNA is TGTGCCAGCAGGGAGAGACAGGGGAGCACTGAAGCTTTCTTT. The encoded protein is CASRERQGSTEAFF. The variable domain in full, with the rest retrieved from reference TRBV2 and TRBJ1-1, is EPEVTQTPSHQVTQMGQEVILRCVPISNHLYFYWYRQILGQKVEFLVSFYNNEISEKSEIFDDQFSVERPDGSNFTLKIRSTKLEDSAMYFCASRERQGSTEAFFGQGTRLTVV.

V is TRBV2 and J is TRBJ2-3; D unresolved. V shed 5 bases and J shed 4 bases, with 10 bases lying between them. CDR3 length: 13 residues. Germline values: CDR1 SNHLY, CDR2 FYNNEI. The DNA for the CDR3 is TGTGCCAGCAGTTCAGAACAGCCAGATACGCAGTATTTT. This encodes CASSSEQPDTQYF.

This clone turned up a few times. This chain uses TRBV7-9 with TRBJ1-5, with 7 nucleotides matching TRBD1. Germline values: CDR1 SEHNR, CDR2 FQNEAQ (reference sequence). V gave up 6 bases and J gave up 2 bases; unmatched junction bases: 1. The length of the CDR3 is 13 residues. Here the CDR3 DNA reads TGTGCCAGCAGTACAGGGGGCAATCAGCCCCAGCATTTT. It translates to CASSTGGNQPQHF. The full variable domain, completed using reference TRBV7-9 and TRBJ1-5, is DTGVSQNPRHKITKRGQNVTFRCDPISEHNRLYWYRQTLGQGPEFLTYFQNEAQLEKSRLLSDRFSAERPKGSFSTLEIQRTEQGDSAMYLCASSTGGNQPQHFGDGTRLSIL.

This clone was counted between two and nine times. The rearrangement links TRBV30 to TRBJ2-5; D gene ambiguous. V was clipped by 4 bases and J by 13 bases, with 16 bases between them. CDR1 is GTSNPN and CDR2 is SVGIG in the germline V gene (reference sequence). The CDR3 length is 11 residues. The CDR3 loop reads CAWKALGRRYF. The CDR3 DNA follows: TGTGCCTGGAAAGCTTTGGGTCGGCGGTACTTC.

This chain uses TRBV4-1 with TRBJ2-5; D gene unclear. V was clipped by 1 base and J by 3 bases, with 9 bases between them. The CDR3 contains 14 residues. Germline values: CDR1 MGHRA, CDR2 YSYEKL. The DNA of the CDR3 is TGCGCCAGCAGCCAAGTAACGATTAAAGAGACCCAGTACTTC. This translates into CASSQVTIKETQYF.

The rearrangement links TRBV5-1 to TRBJ2-2; no reliable D call. The CDR3 extends over 13 amino acids. Germline CDR1 and CDR2: SGHRS and YFSETQ. V lost 0 bases and J lost 6, with 6 bases in between. The CDR3 is CASSLGRAGELFF. In DNA form, the CDR3 reads TGCGCCAGCAGCTTGGGACGGGCCGGGGAGCTGTTTTTT. The full variable domain, rest sourced from reference TRBV5-1 and TRBJ2-2, is KAGVTQTPRYLIKTRGQQVTLSCSPISGHRSVSWYQQTPGQGLQFLFEYFSETQRNKGNFPGRFSGRQFSNSRSEMNVSTLELGDSALYLCASSLGRAGELFFGEGSRLTVL.

This chain connects TRBV18 to TRBJ1-3, with no clear D. V lost 2 bases, J lost 0 bases, and 5 bases lay in between. From germline, CDR1 is KGHSH and CDR2 LQKENI. The CDR3 is 14 amino acids. The CDR3 DNA sequence: TGTGCCAGCTCACCATCCGCCTCTGGAAACACCATATATTTT. It is translated as CASSPSASGNTIYF.

The rearrangement links TRBV19 to TRBJ1-1; a possible D gene is TRBD1 (6 bases). This CDR3 contains 13 residues. The V gene lost 8 bases and the J gene lost 3 bases, with 13 bases spanning the gap. Germline V gives CDR1 LNHDA, CDR2 SQIVND (reference sequence). The CDR3 DNA reads TGTGCCAGTGGGGACAACTATTACACTGAAGCTTTCTTT. Amino acid sequence: CASGDNYYTEAFF.

With respect to this clone: Other DNA sequences in the sample encode the same CDR3. The chain is built from TRBV6-6 and TRBJ1-1, with D perhaps TRBD1 (5 bases). V dropped 2 bases and J dropped 1 base, with 11 bases sitting between them. Germline CDR1 MNHNY, CDR2 SVGAGI (reference sequence). The CDR3 length is 15 residues. The CDR3 sequence is CASSYARGSNTEAFF. The CDR3 DNA sequence: TGTGCCAGCAGTTACGCGCGGGGGTCGAACACTGAAGCTTTCTTT.

The chain has TRBV6-2 or TRBV6-3 and TRBJ1-6; D not resolved. Germline loops: CDR1 MNHEY, CDR2 SVGEGT. The CDR3 contains 14 residues. Deletions cut 6 bases from V and 5 bases from J, with 11 bases between. The CDR3 coding sequence is TGTGCCAGCAGCCCGGCGGGCCATAATTCACCCCTCCACTTT. Amino acids: CASSPAGHNSPLHF.